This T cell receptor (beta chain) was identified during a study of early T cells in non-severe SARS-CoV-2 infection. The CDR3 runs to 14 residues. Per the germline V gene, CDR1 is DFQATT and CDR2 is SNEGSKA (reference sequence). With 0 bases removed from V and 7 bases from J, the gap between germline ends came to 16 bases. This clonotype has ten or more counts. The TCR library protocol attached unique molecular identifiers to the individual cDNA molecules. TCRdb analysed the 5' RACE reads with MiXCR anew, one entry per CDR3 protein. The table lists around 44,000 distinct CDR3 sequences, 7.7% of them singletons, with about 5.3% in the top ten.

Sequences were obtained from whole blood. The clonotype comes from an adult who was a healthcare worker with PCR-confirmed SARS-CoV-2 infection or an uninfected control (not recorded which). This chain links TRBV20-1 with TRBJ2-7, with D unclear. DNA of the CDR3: TGCAGTGCTAGAGATAGTGTCACCCTATATGAGCAGTACTTC. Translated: CSARDSVTLYEQYF.